This T cell receptor beta chain was sequenced for a study of radiotherapy plus CTLA-4 blockade in lung cancer. About the research overall: Under 20% of patients responded objectively, and roughly 30% achieved disease control.

Germline V gene lookup returns CDR1 MNHNY and CDR2 SVGAGI (reference sequence). Trimming shortened V by 6 bases and J by 6 bases, and 17 bases separated the two germline ends. The length of the CDR3 is 14 residues. Data came from immunoSEQ multiplex PCR; TCRdb stores just in-frame clones and leaves some out. The data hold 30,000 to 35,000 clones, with 80% to 90% observed a single time. The table lists this clone with many counts. The receptor comes from a human donor with non-small cell lung cancer that progressed on radiotherapy plus ipilimumab. The rearrangement links TRBV6-6 to TRBJ1-2, with TRBD1 as a possible D gene (6 bases). Specimen: peripheral blood, collected from a patient treated with radiotherapy plus ipilimumab. The CDR3 region is CASRDNTGLDGYTF. CDR3 nucleotide sequence: TGTGCCAGCAGGGACAACACAGGGTTGGATGGCTACACCTTC.